The entry below gives a single T cell receptor (beta chain) sequence along with its context. These data come from a study of T cell repertoires in cytomegalovirus infection. TCRdb ran MiXCR on the reads and lists one entry per CDR3 protein. The table has approximately 500,000 distinct CDR3 sequences, about 25% seen once. The J segment lost 2 bases and the V segment lost 8 bases, leaving 2 bases of the junction unmatched. The CDR3 spans 15 residues. The germline V gene has CDR1 ENHRY and CDR2 SYGVKD. The chain recombines TRBV10-3 with TRBJ2-1; TRBD2 aligns across 14 bases. The sample was PBMCs. This TCR was recovered from a human donor in good health (CMV status not recorded). Some clones in this sample may be carry-over from other donors' samples. This CDR3 is CAIGTSGSAYNEQFF. The DNA for the CDR3 is TGTGCCATCGGGACTAGCGGGAGTGCCTACAATGAGCAGTTCTTC.